Only one count was recorded for the clone carrying this T cell receptor (beta chain). The junction and the germline gene differ at one end; a read error may be behind it. CDR3 of TCR beta was amplified from genomic DNA via a two-round multiplex PCR. The use of primers specific to each TRBV and TRBJ gene characterized first-round PCR. TCRdb re-called the multiplex PCR reads through MiXCR, storing one row per CDR3 protein. This sample has around 29,000 distinct CDR3 sequences; approximately 44% occur once, and the top ten carry 15%. CDR1 is MNHEY and CDR2 is SMNVEV in the germline V gene (reference sequence). The CDR3 spans 15 residues. This record belongs to a study of prognosis after radiotherapy for stage I lung cancer. Study-wide background: The study deemed all of its non-small cell lung cancer patients medically inoperable. Adenocarcinomas accounted for the tumors of twelve patients, and squamous cell carcinomas for those of 6 or 7. Patients received stereotactic body radiotherapy alone, with no concurrent therapy. Radiotherapy was followed by distant metastases in a few patients, which appeared at a median of roughly seven months; roughly 16 patients showed no significant progression.

This sample comprised PBMCs, obtained before or after stereotactic body radiation therapy (not recorded which). This chain joins TRBV27 and TRBJ2-1; D remains unclear. The TCR comes from a donor at least 50 years old with non-small cell lung cancer. The CDR3 DNA reads TGTGCCAGCAGTCCCGGCAGCTCTTACTACAATGAGCATTTCTTC. Translating gives CASSPGSSYYNEHFF.